The 29 T cell receptor beta chains in this list originate from one sample, sequenced in a study of T cells in Graves' hyperthyroidism and ophthalmopathy. RNA transcripts gave rise to amplified TCR beta CDR3 regions. When the TCR CDR3 underwent first-round RT-PCR, the HTBI primer set was used. One entry per CDR3 protein results from TCRdb running MiXCR on the multiplex PCR reads. The sample lists 350,000 to 450,000 distinct CDR3 sequences, over 12% occurring once. What was sequenced was blood. The receptors were sampled from a man in his forties or fifties with Graves' ophthalmopathy.

This clonotype was picked up a small number of times. DNA of the CDR3: TGTGCCAGCAGTTCTTCACCCGGGACAGGGGGGGCCCAGTACTTC. Its translation: CASSSSPGTGGAQYF. V and J are TRBV27 and TRBJ2-5, with 11 bases fitting TRBD1. This CDR3 has 15 residues. The ends lost 4 bases at V and 9 bases at J; junction bases unmatched: 10. CDR1 is MNHEY and CDR2 is SMNVEV in the germline V gene (reference sequence).

The chain has TRBV6-2 or TRBV6-3 and TRBJ1-2; a weak D match, TRBD1 (5 bases). Germline lookup yields CDR1 MNHEY and CDR2 SVGEGT. The ends were cut back, 5 bases at V and 4 bases at J, with 14 bases in the middle. The CDR3 loop spans 14 amino acids. The CDR3 here is CASSGGYGGYGYTF. As DNA, the CDR3 is TGTGCCAGCAGTGGGGGGTACGGAGGCTATGGCTACACCTTC.

The chain couples TRBV5-1 to TRBJ1-2; D remains ambiguous. The CDR3 has 13 amino acids. V was shortened by 0 bases and J by 4 bases, with 7 bases between the two germline ends. In germline, CDR1 is SGHRS, CDR2 YFSETQ. The CDR3 is CASSLEEPYGYTF. The CDR3 DNA reads TGCGCCAGCAGCTTGGAGGAGCCCTATGGCTACACCTTC.

This clonotype has just a few counts. V and J are TRBV7-9 and TRBJ2-1, with D uncertain. This CDR3 is 16 amino acids long. Germline assignment: CDR1 SEHNR and CDR2 FQNEAQ (reference sequence). The V gene lost 5 bases and the J gene lost 4 bases, with 18 bases spanning the gap. The CDR3 nucleotides read TGTGCCAGCAGCCCCCTGGCGGTGACTCCTTACAATGAGCAGTTCTTC. Protein: CASSPLAVTPYNEQFF.

At least ten counts were recorded for this clonotype. CDR3 residues: CASSLARAYTEAFF. As DNA, the CDR3 is TGTGCCAGCAGCTTAGCCAGGGCGTACACTGAAGCTTTCTTT. This rearrangement joins TRBV11-2 to TRBJ1-1; perhaps TRBD1 as D (5 bases). The CDR3 totals 14 residues. CDR1 and CDR2 from the germline V gene are SGHAT and FQNNGV. Trimming took 1 base from V and 3 from J, leaving 9 bases between them. The variable domain in full, completed from reference TRBV11-2 and TRBJ1-1, reads EAGVAQSPRYKIIEKRQSVAFWCNPISGHATLYWYQQILGQGPKLLIQFQNNGVVDDSQLPKDRFSAERLKGVDSTLKIQPAKLEDSAVYLCASSLARAYTEAFFGQGTRLTVV.

This clonotype was seen ten or more times. The rearrangement links TRBV12-3 or TRBV12-4 to TRBJ2-1, with D hard to call. This CDR3 is 16 amino acids long. V was clipped by 4 bases and J by 4 bases, with 17 bases between them. The CDR3 coding sequence is TGTGCCAGCAGTTCAACTATTGACATCCTATACAATGAGCAGTTCTTC. Translation: CASSSTIDILYNEQFF.

This clonotype was counted a few times. The J gene is TRBJ1-3, the V gene TRBV5-6; TRBD1 agrees at 7 bases. The CDR3 has 13 residues. CDR1 is SGHDT and CDR2 is YYEEEE in the germline V gene. Trimming cost V 7 bases and J 8 bases; bases outside gene matches: 9. CDR3 sequence: CASQTQGRDTIYF. CDR3 nucleotides: TGTGCCAGCCAGACACAGGGGAGGGACACCATATATTTT. Complete variable domain (other parts from reference TRBV5-6 and TRBJ1-3): DAGVTQSPTHLIKTRGQQVTLRCSPKSGHDTVSWYQQALGQGPQFIFQYYEEEERQRGNFPDRFSGHQFPNYSSELNVNALLLGDSALYLCASQTQGRDTIYFGEGSWLTVV.

This clonotype appeared many times. The chain is built from TRBV7-9 and TRBJ2-2; D is unresolved. V gave up 1 base and J gave up 6 bases, with 9 bases separating them. This CDR3 has 14 residues. Germline CDR1 SEHNR, CDR2 FQNEAQ (reference sequence). CDR3 residues: CASSLGHGSGELFF. CDR3 nucleotides: TGTGCCAGCAGCTTAGGCCATGGATCCGGGGAGCTGTTTTTT.

This chain links TRBV6-5 with TRBJ2-7, with 10 bases aligning to TRBD1. TRBJ2-1 matches the DNA end more closely, so the J call is doubtful. The CDR3 consists of 16 residues. The germline gives CDR1 MNHEY, CDR2 SVGAGI. CDR3 DNA sequence: TGTGCCAGCAGTTACTTTTCCGGGACAGGGGCCTACGAGCAGTTCTTC. This translates into CASSYFSGTGAYEQFF.

This chain links TRBV9 with TRBJ2-3; 7 bases align to TRBD2. Germline V gene lookup returns CDR1 SGDLS and CDR2 YYNGEE. The CDR3 runs 16 residues. Germline trimming cut 3 bases from V and 1 base from J; bases unmatched to any gene: 8. As DNA, the CDR3 is TGTGCCAGCAGCGGCCACTTAACTAGCGGCACAGATACGCAGTATTTT. This gives the protein CASSGHLTSGTDTQYF. The full variable domain, its missing parts supplied by reference TRBV9 and TRBJ2-3, is DSGVTQTPKHLITATGQRVTLRCSPRSGDLSVYWYQQSLDQGLQFLIQYYNGEERAKGNILERFSAQQFPDLHSELNLSSLELGDSALYFCASSGHLTSGTDTQYFGPGTRLTVL.

This chain joins TRBV6-4 and TRBJ2-3, with 7 positions matching TRBD2. The V and J ends lost 0 bases and 5 bases, in that order; junction bases with no gene match: 8. The germline gives CDR1 MRHNA, CDR2 SNTAGT. The CDR3 runs 16 residues. CDR3 region: CASSDSGSPGGDTQYF. Written as DNA, the CDR3 is TGTGCCAGCAGTGACTCGGGCAGTCCGGGAGGAGATACGCAGTATTTT.

This clonotype was counted ten times or more. V usage is TRBV29-1 and J usage is TRBJ1-1; D is perhaps TRBD1 (5 bases). Germline loops: CDR1 SQVTM, CDR2 ANQGSEA. The CDR3 covers 13 residues. Trimming removed 6 bases from V and 3 bases from J, with 14 bases in between. CDR3 sequence reads: CSVGLGGDTEAFF. CDR3 bases: TGCAGCGTGGGGCTGGGAGGGGACACTGAAGCTTTCTTT. Full variable domain (rest looked up from reference TRBV29-1 and TRBJ1-1): SAVISQKPSRDICQRGTSLTIQCQVDSQVTMMFWYRQQPGQSLTLIATANQGSEATYESGFVIDKFPISRPNLTFSTLTVSNMSPEDSSIYLCSVGLGGDTEAFFGQGTRLTVV.

This clonotype was recorded many times. The rearrangement links TRBV6-5 to TRBJ2-2; D is uncertain. V shed 1 base and J shed 4 bases, with 7 bases lying between them. The CDR3 is made up of 14 amino acids. Germline lookup yields CDR1 MNHEY and CDR2 SVGAGI. The CDR3 DNA sequence: TGTGCCAGCAGTTACTTTGGGGTCACCGGGGAGCTGTTTTTT. This gives the protein CASSYFGVTGELFF.

The CDR3 coding sequence is TGCAGCGTTGCAGGGGGCTCCGGTCAGCCCCAGCATTTT. Its translation: CSVAGGSGQPQHF. The chain has TRBV29-1 and TRBJ1-5, with TRBD1 matching over 8 bases. The CDR3 extends over 13 amino acids. Germline loops: CDR1 SQVTM, CDR2 ANQGSEA. Germline trimming cut 4 bases from V and 6 bases from J; bases unmatched to any gene: 5.

The chain carries TRBV29-1 and TRBJ2-7; the match to TRBD2 covers 7 bases. CDR3 length: 14 amino acids. Trimming took 8 bases from V and 7 from J; bases not matched to a gene: 17. Germline V gene lookup returns CDR1 SQVTM and CDR2 ANQGSEA. The CDR3 loop is CSPRLATGVNEQYF. CDR3 in DNA: TGCAGCCCTAGACTAGCCACAGGAGTGAATGAGCAGTACTTC.

This clonotype was counted a few times. The rearrangement joins TRBV19 to TRBJ2-3; D not certain. Trimming removed 3 bases at V and 0 bases at J, with 10 bases between. This CDR3 spans 15 amino acids. CDR1 and CDR2 from the germline V gene are LNHDA and SQIVND (reference sequence). CDR3 in amino acids: CASSIGSDSTDTQYF. CDR3 coding DNA: TGTGCCAGTAGTATTGGTAGTGACAGCACAGATACGCAGTATTTT.

The sample holds a few counts of this clonotype. The chain couples TRBV29-1 to TRBJ2-5, with 7 bases that match TRBD1. This CDR3 is 15 amino acids long. Trimming removed 3 bases from V and 4 bases from J; junction bases left unmatched: 11. Germline assignment: CDR1 SQVTM and CDR2 ANQGSEA. CDR3 amino acids: CSVDIYRGAIETQYF. CDR3 DNA sequence: TGCAGCGTTGATATCTACAGGGGTGCGATAGAGACCCAGTACTTC. Together with reference TRBV29-1 and TRBJ2-5, the CDR3 gives the full variable domain: SAVISQKPSRDICQRGTSLTIQCQVDSQVTMMFWYRQQPGQSLTLIATANQGSEATYESGFVIDKFPISRPNLTFSTLTVSNMSPEDSSIYLCSVDIYRGAIETQYFGPGTRLLVL.

This clonotype was observed many times. The V call is TRBV10-3, the J call TRBJ1-2; 9 bases map to TRBD1. There are 14 residues in the CDR3. V gave up 5 bases and J gave up 4 bases; unmatched junction bases: 5. From germline, CDR1 is ENHRY and CDR2 SYGVKD. In nucleotides, the CDR3 is TGTGCCATCAGTTCGGACAGGGGTGGCTATGGCTACACCTTC. It yields the protein CAISSDRGGYGYTF.

This sequence joins TRBV5-1 and TRBJ2-1; TRBD2 matches 16 bases. Trimming took 4 bases from V and 9 from J; bases not matched to a gene: 7. The CDR3 has 16 amino acids. Looked up from germline, CDR1 is SGHRS and CDR2 is YFSETQ. The CDR3 region is CASSPGTSGRAGEQFF. CDR3 DNA: TGCGCCAGCAGCCCAGGGACTAGCGGGAGGGCCGGTGAGCAGTTCTTC.

As to this clonotype: This sequence may be a read error, since a much larger clone differs from it by one base. The J gene is TRBJ2-1, the V gene TRBV20-1; tentatively, D is TRBD2 (6 bases). CDR1 is DFQATT and CDR2 is SNEGSKA in the germline V gene (reference sequence). The CDR3 spans 16 residues. Trimming took 6 bases from V and 9 from J, leaving 27 bases between them. Written as DNA, the CDR3 is TGCAGTGCCGGGGGAGGACGCGGGCTAGTGAACAGTGAGCAGTTCTTC. It is translated as CSAGGGRGLVNSEQFF.

J is TRBJ2-1 and V is TRBV9, with TRBD2 as a possible D gene (5 bases). CDR1 and CDR2 from the germline V gene are SGDLS and YYNGEE. Trimming cost V 1 base and J 11 bases, with 16 bases left between them. The CDR3 consists of 14 residues. The CDR3 loop reads CASSVSPDWMQQFF. The CDR3 DNA reads TGTGCCAGCAGCGTATCCCCGGACTGGATGCAGCAGTTCTTC.

At least ten counts were recorded for this clonotype. The CDR3 DNA reads as TGTGCCAGCAGAACGGGACTAGCGAACACCGGGGAGCTGTTTTTT. Its protein is CASRTGLANTGELFF. This chain uses TRBV6-1 with TRBJ2-2; 8 nucleotides match TRBD2. V was clipped by 6 bases and J by 0 bases; unmatched bases: 3. This CDR3 region has 15 residues. From germline, CDR1 is MNHNS and CDR2 SASEGT.

This rearrangement joins TRBV20-1 to TRBJ2-2; TRBD1 matches at 8 bases. With V trimmed by 2 bases and J by 6 bases, 11 bases remained unmatched. Germline V gene sequence: CDR1 DFQATT, CDR2 SNEGSKA (reference sequence). The CDR3 loop spans 16 amino acids. CDR3 sequence (DNA): TGCAGTGCTAGAATTTCGTGGCAGGGGGCGGCCGGGGAGCTGTTTTTT. This gives the protein CSARISWQGAAGELFF.

This clonotype has a count of ten or more. The chain uses TRBV27 and TRBJ1-1; 10 bases are shared with TRBD1. The germline CDR1 and CDR2 sequences are MNHEY and SMNVEV (reference sequence). Trimming cost V 6 bases and J 3 bases; bases outside gene matches: 4. This CDR3 spans 14 amino acids. The CDR3: CASRGTGAYTEAFF. In DNA, the CDR3 is TGTGCCAGCAGGGGGACAGGGGCTTACACTGAAGCTTTCTTT.

This clonotype was seen many times. The rearrangement joins TRBV3-1 to TRBJ2-7; 10 bases line up with TRBD1. Trimming took 6 bases from V and 2 from J; bases not matched to a gene: 7. The CDR3 runs to 15 residues. Germline CDR1 and CDR2: LGHDT and YNNKEL (reference sequence). The CDR3 DNA follows: TGTGCCAGCAGTAGAGGGACAGGGGTTGCCTACGAGCAGTACTTC. Translation gives CASSRGTGVAYEQYF.

This clonotype was seen ten or more times. CDR3 in amino acids: CASSFLSGSADEQFF. In DNA form, the CDR3 reads TGTGCCAGCAGTTTCCTTAGCGGGAGTGCGGATGAGCAGTTCTTC. This chain links TRBV27 with TRBJ2-1; 9 positions match TRBD2. The CDR3 totals 15 residues. In germline, CDR1 is MNHEY, CDR2 SMNVEV (reference sequence). With 3 bases clipped from V and 8 bases from J, the junction kept 8 bases outside the gene matches.

V and J are TRBV13 and TRBJ2-7; either TRBD1 or TRBD2 may fit D (5 bases each). The germline V and J ends were trimmed by 6 bases and 2 bases, with 17 bases remaining between them. Germline-derived CDR1 and CDR2 are PRHDT and FYEKMQ (reference sequence). The CDR3 has 15 amino acids. The DNA of the CDR3 is TGTGCCAGCAGTGACCGGGGCCCTAACGCCTACGAGCAGTACTTC. It yields the protein CASSDRGPNAYEQYF.

The table lists this clonotype with many counts. J is TRBJ2-3 and V is TRBV20-1; tentative D call: TRBD2 (6 bases). The germline V gene encodes CDR1 DFQATT and CDR2 SNEGSKA (reference sequence). Trimming left V 0 bases short and J 6 bases short, with 19 bases between. This CDR3 is 16 amino acids long. The CDR3 DNA is TGCAGTGCTAGAGATGGTATACCGGGAGCTGGGGATACGCAGTATTTT. Its protein product is CSARDGIPGAGDTQYF.

This clonotype was seen many times. The chain is built from TRBV3-1 and TRBJ2-2; D is undetermined. The CDR3 spans 14 residues. Germline V gene data show CDR1 as LGHDT and CDR2 as YNNKEL (reference sequence). V was trimmed by 2 bases and J by 4 bases, leaving 8 bases between them. The chain's CDR3 is CASSQKAITGELFF. The DNA for the CDR3 is TGTGCCAGCAGCCAAAAAGCCATCACCGGGGAGCTGTTTTTT.